This T cell receptor beta chain was captured in a study of STAT5B mutations in CD4+ large granular lymphocyte leukemia. Study-wide findings and caveats: Higher CD4+ than CD8+ T-LGLL clonality might reflect small sample size. Patient CD4-sorted repertoires stayed more clonal than healthy ones after leukemic-clone removal.

Only a few counts were recorded for this clone. What it binds is unknown. This was a survey-level run. Profiled with immunoSEQ multiplex PCR; TCRdb holds only in-frame clones, not every one. The top ten hold more than 2% of the sample, which has around 30,000 clones, 65% to 80% seen once. CDR1 is ENHRY and CDR2 is SYGVKD in the germline V gene. The CDR3 is 13 amino acids. V was pared by 6 bases and J by 1 base, with 9 bases between. Sample: CD4+ T cells from blood buffy coats. The chain joins TRBV10-3 to TRBJ1-1; D unresolved. This TCR derives from a human donor in good health. The DNA for the CDR3 is TGTGCCATCAGGCCTCCTCGGAACACTGAAGCTTTCTTT. It specifies CAIRPPRNTEAFF.